This is a list of T cell receptor beta chains from one sample in a study of T-cell reconstitution after alpha-beta-depleted transplantation in children. TCRdb re-analysed the PCR reads in MiXCR, keeping a single row per CDR3 protein. The sample gives nearly 20,000 distinct CDR3 sequences, 10% to 15% of which show up once; around 38% is in the top ten. This specimen consisted of PBMCs, mostly from graft donor cells, obtained 60 days after TCRalphabeta/CD19-depleted stem cell transplant. All receptors come from a female patient between 2 and 15 years old who had a stem cell transplant for congenital amegakaryocytic thrombocytopenia, so the T cells may come from the graft donor. Both conserved end residues are part of each CDR3. A D gene is named only where the DNA matches it firmly. Where a row states a size, it is once, few, many or the class of an expanded clone; other rows omit it.

j_call	v_call	d_call	clone_size	cdr3_nt	cdr3_aa
TRBJ1-2	TRBV28	TRBD1	medium-sized	TGTGCCAGCAGTCTCCTCCGGGACAGCCTCTACACCTTC	CASSLLRDSLYTF
TRBJ2-1	TRBV20-1	-	many	TGCAGTGCTAGAGATCAACGGGGAAACTACAATGAGCAGTTCTTC	CSARDQRGNYNEQFF
TRBJ1-3	TRBV12-3/TRBV12-4	-	many	TGTGCCAGCAGACGGACAGAGTCTGGAAACACCATATATTTT	CASRRTESGNTIYF
TRBJ2-7	TRBV7-2	TRBD1	many	TGTGCCAGCAGCTGGACAGGGGGCTACGAGCAGTACTTC	CASSWTGGYEQYF
TRBJ2-7	TRBV20-1	-	many	TGCAGTGCTAAACCCGGGGGGCCAATCTCCTACGAGCAGTACTTC	CSAKPGGPISYEQYF
TRBJ2-5	TRBV7-2	-	few	TGTGCCAGCAGCTTACGGGCCCAAGAGACCCAGTACTTC	CASSLRAQETQYF
TRBJ2-2	TRBV12-3/TRBV12-4	-	many	TGTGCCAGCACCCGGAGGGGGGGAGAAGGTCACACCGGGGAGCTGTTTTTT	CASTRRGGEGHTGELFF
TRBJ2-2	TRBV20-1	TRBD1	many	TGCAGTGCTAGAGATGGGACAGCCTTGAACACCGGGGAGCTGTTTTTT	CSARDGTALNTGELFF
TRBJ2-1	TRBV3-1	-	-	TGTGCCAGCAGCCGACGAAACGGGGGTCATGAGCAGTTCTTC	CASSRRNGGHEQFF
TRBJ2-7	TRBV10-3	-	many	TGTGCCATCTCCATTGTGGGGGTTTCGGACGAGCAGTACTTC	CAISIVGVSDEQYF
TRBJ2-5	TRBV29-1	-	many	TGCAGCGTTGCAGGACTATGGCGGGAGACCCAGTACTTC	CSVAGLWRETQYF
TRBJ2-1	TRBV5-1	-	many	TGCGCCAGCAGCTTGTTCTTAGCAGATTACAATGAGCAGTTCTTC	CASSLFLADYNEQFF
TRBJ2-5	TRBV11-2	TRBD1	-	TGTGCCAGCAGTTGGACAGGCCAGGAGACCCAGTACTTC	CASSWTGQETQYF
TRBJ2-1	TRBV20-1	TRBD2	many	TGCAGTGCCACAAACGGACTAGTCGGAAATGAGCAGTTCTTC	CSATNGLVGNEQFF
TRBJ2-5	TRBV15	-	-	TGTGCCACCGTTTCAGGGTATGGAGAGACCCAGTACTTC	CATVSGYGETQYF
TRBJ2-7	TRBV2	TRBD2	many	TGTGCCAGCCGGACTAGCGGGGGCTACGAGCAGTACTTC	CASRTSGGYEQYF
TRBJ2-3	TRBV5-1	TRBD2	many	TGCGCCAGCAGCTTGGCCGGTAGCGGGAGGAGGTCAGATACGCAGTATTTT	CASSLAGSGRRSDTQYF
TRBJ2-1	TRBV12-3/TRBV12-4	TRBD2	many	TGTGCCAGCAGTTTAACCCCACTAGCGGGAGACTATGAGCAGTTCTTC	CASSLTPLAGDYEQFF
TRBJ2-1	TRBV5-1	-	many	TGCGCCAGCAGCTTGGGCCCTAGAAATGAGCAGTTCTTC	CASSLGPRNEQFF
TRBJ2-2	TRBV30	-	few	TGTGCCTGGAGTGGGGTACACTTTGTGGCCGGGGAGCTGTTTTTT	CAWSGVHFVAGELFF
TRBJ1-2	TRBV29-1	TRBD1	many	TGCAGCGTTCACAGGGGAGGCTATGGCTACACCTTC	CSVHRGGYGYTF
TRBJ1-4	TRBV20-1	-	-	TGCAGTGCCCCGTGGGGCGGTAATGAAAAACTGTTTTTT	CSAPWGGNEKLFF
TRBJ2-1	TRBV2	-	few	TGTGCCAGCAGCCCGATAACCTACAATGAGCAGTTCTTC	CASSPITYNEQFF
TRBJ2-1	TRBV21-1	-	many	TGTGCCAGCACCCTCCCTAGCGGGAGTGGCTCCTACAATGAGCAGTTCTTC	CASTLPSGSGSYNEQFF
TRBJ1-1	TRBV25-1	TRBD1	many	TGTGCCAGCAGTGGTGACAGGGGGAACACTGAAGCTTTCTTT	CASSGDRGNTEAFF
TRBJ2-1	TRBV7-9	-	many	TGTGCCAGCAGCTTCGGGACTCGGCTCAATGAGCAGTTCTTC	CASSFGTRLNEQFF
TRBJ2-2	TRBV6-2/TRBV6-3	TRBD2	few	TGTGCCAGCAGCCGACGGGCGGGAGGTGGCGCCGGGGAGCTGTTTTTT	CASSRRAGGGAGELFF
TRBJ1-2	TRBV11-2	-	many	TGTGCCAGCAGCTTACAGGGGTCTCGGTATGGCTACACCTTC	CASSLQGSRYGYTF
TRBJ2-7	TRBV3-1	-	many	TGTGCCAGCAGCCAAGTCAACGAGCAGTACTTC	CASSQVNEQYF
TRBJ2-7	TRBV6-5	-	many	TGTGCCAGCAGTTTGGCTACACAATCCTACGAGCAGTACTTC	CASSLATQSYEQYF
TRBJ1-5	TRBV30	-	-	TGTGCCTGGAGTGTACGAGGGTGGCGTCAGCCCCAGCATTTT	CAWSVRGWRQPQHF
TRBJ2-1	TRBV11-1	TRBD2	many	TGTGCCAGCAGCTTATATTTTGGACTAGCGGGAACCTACAATGAGCAGTTCTTC	CASSLYFGLAGTYNEQFF
TRBJ2-1	TRBV7-9	-	many	TGTGCCAGCAGCTTAGGAGGTGGGTACGATGAGCAGTTCTTC	CASSLGGGYDEQFF
TRBJ1-2	TRBV7-9	-	many	TGTGCCAGCAGCTCGAATTTTGAGTATGGCTACACCTTC	CASSSNFEYGYTF
TRBJ2-2	TRBV7-2	-	many	TGTGCCAGCAGCTTAGAAGTAGGAGTCGGGGAGCTGTTTTTT	CASSLEVGVGELFF
TRBJ1-5	TRBV20-1	TRBD1	many	TGCAGTGCGTCGGGACAGGGGGCCCAGCCCCAGCATTTT	CSASGQGAQPQHF
TRBJ1-1	TRBV7-7	TRBD1	many	TGTGCCAGCAGCTTAGGGACAGGCACTGAAGCTTTCTTT	CASSLGTGTEAFF
TRBJ2-5	TRBV3-1	-	many	TGTGCCAGCACCCAGGTTGCCCAAGAGACCCAGTACTTC	CASTQVAQETQYF
TRBJ2-7	TRBV20-1	-	many	TGCAGTGCTAGAGATGGAACTTCCTACGAGCAGTACTTC	CSARDGTSYEQYF
TRBJ2-7	TRBV7-2	-	many	TGTGCCAGCAGCTTAGAGTACTTCTACGAGCAGTACTTC	CASSLEYFYEQYF
TRBJ2-2	TRBV7-7	TRBD2	many	TGTGCCAGCAGTAAAGGAGCGGGAGGGTCCGGGGAGCTGTTTTTT	CASSKGAGGSGELFF
TRBJ2-3	TRBV7-6	-	-	TGTGCCAGCAGCTTAGAACCCACTCCCACAGGGCCAGTCACAGATACGCAGTATTTT	CASSLEPTPTGPVTDTQYF
TRBJ2-3	TRBV11-2	-	many	TGTGCCAGCAGCTTAGATGGTCCCACAGATACGCAGTATTTT	CASSLDGPTDTQYF
TRBJ2-1	TRBV7-2	-	-	TGTGCCAGCAGCTTAGGACTCAACAATGAGCAGTTCTTC	CASSLGLNNEQFF
TRBJ2-1	TRBV10-3	-	many	TGTGCCATCAGTGAAGGACTCTCCTACAATGAGCAGTTCTTC	CAISEGLSYNEQFF
TRBJ1-5	TRBV12-3/TRBV12-4	TRBD1	many	TGTGCCAGCAGCCACAGGGGGCTAGGGGAGCCCCAGCATTTT	CASSHRGLGEPQHF
TRBJ2-3	TRBV20-1	TRBD2	many	TGCAGTATGGGTGCGGGAGGGTGGGATACGCAGTATTTT	CSMGAGGWDTQYF
TRBJ2-6	TRBV27	TRBD1	many	TGTGCCAGCAGTCCCGGGACAGGACGGGGCTCTGGGGCCAACGTCCTGACTTTC	CASSPGTGRGSGANVLTF
TRBJ1-1	TRBV19	-	-	TGTGCCAGTAACCCGCGGGCAGGGAGGGCTGAAGCTTTCTTT	CASNPRAGRAEAFF